This T cell receptor (beta chain) was identified in a study of cytomegalovirus exposure and HLA in healthy donors. The germline CDR1 and CDR2 sequences are SGHVS and FNYEAQ. The V and J ends lost 1 base and 6 bases, in that order; junction bases with no gene match: 14. There are 19 residues in the CDR3. 13 Jbeta primers and 60 Vbeta primers were used for the PCR. The data were produced by immunoSEQ multiplex PCR, yet TCRdb's version contains in-frame clones alone and is incomplete. The sample lists under 130,000 clones; approximately 79% were seen once. The sample consisted of PBMCs. This TCR was recovered from a man aged 45-60 years in good health and CMV-seropositive. The gene calls are TRBV7-6 and TRBJ2-2, with TRBD2 matching 10 bases. The CDR3 loop is CASSLVPSGSPYRAGELFF. CDR3 sequence (DNA): TGTGCCAGCAGCTTAGTCCCTAGCGGGAGTCCGTATAGGGCCGGGGAGCTGTTTTTT.